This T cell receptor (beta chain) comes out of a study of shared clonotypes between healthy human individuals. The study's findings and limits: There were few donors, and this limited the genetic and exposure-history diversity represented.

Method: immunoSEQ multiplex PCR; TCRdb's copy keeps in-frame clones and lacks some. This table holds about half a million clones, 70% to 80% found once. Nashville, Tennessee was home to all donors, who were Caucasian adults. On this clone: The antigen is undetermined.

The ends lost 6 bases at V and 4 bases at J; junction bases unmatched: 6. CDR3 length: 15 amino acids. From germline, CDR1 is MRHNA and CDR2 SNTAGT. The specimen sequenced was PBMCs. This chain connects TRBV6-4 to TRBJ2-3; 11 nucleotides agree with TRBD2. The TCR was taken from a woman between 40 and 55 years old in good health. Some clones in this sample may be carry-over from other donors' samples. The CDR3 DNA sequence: TGTGCCAGCAGCCCTCTAGCGGGAGGCGCAGATACGCAGTATTTT. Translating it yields CASSPLAGGADTQYF.